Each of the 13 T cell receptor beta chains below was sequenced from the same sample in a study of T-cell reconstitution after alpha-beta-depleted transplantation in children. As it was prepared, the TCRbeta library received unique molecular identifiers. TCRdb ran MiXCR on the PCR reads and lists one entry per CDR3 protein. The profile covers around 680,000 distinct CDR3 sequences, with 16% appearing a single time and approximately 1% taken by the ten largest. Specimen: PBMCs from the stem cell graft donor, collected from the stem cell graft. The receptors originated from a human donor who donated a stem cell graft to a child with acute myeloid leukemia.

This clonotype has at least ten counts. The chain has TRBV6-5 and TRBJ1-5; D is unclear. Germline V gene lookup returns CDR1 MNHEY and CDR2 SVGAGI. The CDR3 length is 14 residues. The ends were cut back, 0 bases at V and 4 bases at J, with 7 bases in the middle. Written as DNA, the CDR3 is TGTGCCAGCAGTTACTCGTCGAGTAATCAGCCCCAGCATTTT. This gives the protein CASSYSSSNQPQHF.

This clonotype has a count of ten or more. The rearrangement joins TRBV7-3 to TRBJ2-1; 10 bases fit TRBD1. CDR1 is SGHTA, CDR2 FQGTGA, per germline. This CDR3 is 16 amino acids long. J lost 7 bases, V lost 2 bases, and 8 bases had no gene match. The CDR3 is CASSLRGGTGVNEQFF. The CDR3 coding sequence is TGTGCCAGCAGCTTACGGGGGGGGACAGGGGTTAATGAGCAGTTCTTC.

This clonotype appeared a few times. CDR3 nucleotide sequence: TGTGCCAGCAGACCACCGGGCACTGAAGCTTTCTTT. Translated, it gives CASRPPGTEAFF. J is TRBJ1-1 and V is TRBV6-5; no clear D gene. The V gene's germline CDR1 is MNHEY and CDR2 SVGAGI. The CDR3 runs 12 residues. Trimming cost V 6 bases and J 4 bases, with 9 bases left between them.

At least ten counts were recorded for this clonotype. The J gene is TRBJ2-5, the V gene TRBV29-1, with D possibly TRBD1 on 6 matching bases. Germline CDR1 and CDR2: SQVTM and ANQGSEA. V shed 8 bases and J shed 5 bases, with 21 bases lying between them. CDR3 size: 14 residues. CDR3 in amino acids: CSFRPRGGWETQYF. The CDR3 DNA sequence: TGCAGCTTCCGACCCAGGGGCGGATGGGAGACCCAGTACTTC.

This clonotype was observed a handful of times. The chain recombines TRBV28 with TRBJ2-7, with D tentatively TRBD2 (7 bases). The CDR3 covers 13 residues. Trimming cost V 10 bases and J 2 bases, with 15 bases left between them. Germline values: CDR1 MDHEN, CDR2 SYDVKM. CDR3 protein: CATYREGTYEQYF. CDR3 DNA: TGTGCCACCTACAGGGAGGGAACCTACGAGCAGTACTTC.

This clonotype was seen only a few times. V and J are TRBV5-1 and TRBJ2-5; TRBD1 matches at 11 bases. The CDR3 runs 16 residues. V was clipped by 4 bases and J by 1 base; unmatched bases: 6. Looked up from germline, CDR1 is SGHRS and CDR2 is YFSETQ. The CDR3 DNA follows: TGCGCCAGCAGCGTCTCCGGGACAGGGGGCCAAGAGACCCAGTACTTC. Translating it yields CASSVSGTGGQETQYF.

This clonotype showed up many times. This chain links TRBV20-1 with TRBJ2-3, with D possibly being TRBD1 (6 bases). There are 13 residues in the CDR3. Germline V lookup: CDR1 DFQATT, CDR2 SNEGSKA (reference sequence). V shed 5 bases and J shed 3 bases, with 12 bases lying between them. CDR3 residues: CSASGVRTDTQYF. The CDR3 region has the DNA TGCAGTGCTTCAGGGGTTAGGACAGATACGCAGTATTTT.

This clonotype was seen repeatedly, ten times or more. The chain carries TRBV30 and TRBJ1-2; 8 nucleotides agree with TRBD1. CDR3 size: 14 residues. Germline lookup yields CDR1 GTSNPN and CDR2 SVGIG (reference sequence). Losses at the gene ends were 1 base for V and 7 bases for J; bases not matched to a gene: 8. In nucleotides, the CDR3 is TGTGCCTGGAGTGGTACAGGGGGAGCGAGTGGCTACACCTTC. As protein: CAWSGTGGASGYTF.

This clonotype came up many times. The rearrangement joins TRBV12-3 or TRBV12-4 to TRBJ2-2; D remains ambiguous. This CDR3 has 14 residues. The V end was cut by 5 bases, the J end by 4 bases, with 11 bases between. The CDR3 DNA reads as TGTGCCAGCAGTCCCCCGGACCTCACCGGGGAGCTGTTTTTT. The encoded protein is CASSPPDLTGELFF.

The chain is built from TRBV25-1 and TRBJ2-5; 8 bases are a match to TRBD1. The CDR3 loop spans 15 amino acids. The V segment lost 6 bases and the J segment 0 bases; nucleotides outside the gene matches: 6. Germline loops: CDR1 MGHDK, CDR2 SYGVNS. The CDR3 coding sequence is TGTGCCAGCAGCTTCAACAGGGGGTACCAAGAGACCCAGTACTTC. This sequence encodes CASSFNRGYQETQYF.

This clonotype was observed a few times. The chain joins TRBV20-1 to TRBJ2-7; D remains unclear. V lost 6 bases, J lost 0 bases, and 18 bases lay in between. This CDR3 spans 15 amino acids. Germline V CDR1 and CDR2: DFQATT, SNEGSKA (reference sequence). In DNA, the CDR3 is TGCAGTGCCAGTCATCGGACGAAGAGCTCCTACGAGCAGTACTTC. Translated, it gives CSASHRTKSSYEQYF.

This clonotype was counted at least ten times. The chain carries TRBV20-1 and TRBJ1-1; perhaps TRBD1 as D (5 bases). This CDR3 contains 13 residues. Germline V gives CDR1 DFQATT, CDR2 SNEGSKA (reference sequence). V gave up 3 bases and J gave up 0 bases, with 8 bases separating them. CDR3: CSARGPLNTEAFF. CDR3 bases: TGCAGTGCTAGGGGACCCTTGAACACTGAAGCTTTCTTT.

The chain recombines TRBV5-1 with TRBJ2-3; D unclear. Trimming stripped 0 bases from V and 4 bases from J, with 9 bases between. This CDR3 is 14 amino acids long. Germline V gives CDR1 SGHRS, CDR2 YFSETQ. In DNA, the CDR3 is TGCGCCAGCAGCTTGGTGGCAGTGGCAGATACGCAGTATTTT. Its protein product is CASSLVAVADTQYF.